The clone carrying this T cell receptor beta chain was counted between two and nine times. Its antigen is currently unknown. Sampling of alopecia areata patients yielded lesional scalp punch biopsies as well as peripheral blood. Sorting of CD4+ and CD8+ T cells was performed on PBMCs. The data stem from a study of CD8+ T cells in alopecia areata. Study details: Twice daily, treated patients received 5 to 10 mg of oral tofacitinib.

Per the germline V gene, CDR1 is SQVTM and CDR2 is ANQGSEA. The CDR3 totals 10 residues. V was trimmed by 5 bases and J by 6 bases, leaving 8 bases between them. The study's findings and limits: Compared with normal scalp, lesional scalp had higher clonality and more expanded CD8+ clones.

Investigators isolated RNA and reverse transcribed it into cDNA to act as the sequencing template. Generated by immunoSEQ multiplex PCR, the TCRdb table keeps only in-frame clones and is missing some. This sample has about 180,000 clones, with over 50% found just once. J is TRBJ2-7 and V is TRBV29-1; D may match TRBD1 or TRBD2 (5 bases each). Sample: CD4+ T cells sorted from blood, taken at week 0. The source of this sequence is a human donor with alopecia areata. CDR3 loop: CSVLGTEQYF. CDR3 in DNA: TGCAGCGTTTTAGGGACCGAGCAGTACTTC.